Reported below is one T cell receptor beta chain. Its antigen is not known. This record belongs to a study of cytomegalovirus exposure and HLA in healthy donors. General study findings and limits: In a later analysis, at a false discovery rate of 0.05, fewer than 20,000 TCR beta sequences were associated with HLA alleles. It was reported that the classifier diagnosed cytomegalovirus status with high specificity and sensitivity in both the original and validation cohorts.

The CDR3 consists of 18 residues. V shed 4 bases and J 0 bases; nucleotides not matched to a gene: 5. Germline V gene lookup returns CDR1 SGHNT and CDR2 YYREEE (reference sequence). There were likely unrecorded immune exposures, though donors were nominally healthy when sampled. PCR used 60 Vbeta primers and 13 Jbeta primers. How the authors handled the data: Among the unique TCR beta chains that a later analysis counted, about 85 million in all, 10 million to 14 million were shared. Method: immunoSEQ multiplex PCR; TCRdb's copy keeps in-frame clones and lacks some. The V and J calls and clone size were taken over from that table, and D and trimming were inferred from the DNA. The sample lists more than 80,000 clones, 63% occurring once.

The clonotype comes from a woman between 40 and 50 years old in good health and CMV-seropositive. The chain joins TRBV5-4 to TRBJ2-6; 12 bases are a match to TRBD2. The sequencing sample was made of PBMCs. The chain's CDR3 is CASSRTSGADSGANVLTF. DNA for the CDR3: TGTGCCAGCAGCCGGACTAGCGGGGCTGACTCTGGGGCCAACGTCCTGACTTTC.